These 5 T cell receptor beta chains were all obtained from the same sample, sequenced in a study of glioma-infiltrating T cells after dendritic cell vaccination (dated by TCRdb to about 2016). The method was the immunoSEQ multiplex PCR assay. The table comes from immuneACCESS by way of TCRdb, which keeps in-frame sequences with V and J called. Part of the clones is missing from these tables; in studies checked, under half for an unresolved V gene and the rest for unknown reasons. Within this sample are 80,000 to 100,000 clones, with 79% of them counted one time only. 5.5% to 7% of the sample rests with the top ten. The sample consisted of blood, taken before dendritic cell vaccination. Receptors were obtained from a human donor with glioblastoma.

This chain links TRBV6-5 with TRBJ1-2; D might be TRBD1 (5 bases). With 0 bases removed from V and 7 bases from J, the gap between germline ends came to 12 bases. Germline V gene sequence: CDR1 MNHEY, CDR2 SVGAGI. CDR3 length: 14 residues. The CDR3 bases are TGTGCCAGCAGTTACTCTAGGGATCAGGGTGGCTACACCTTC. It translates to CASSYSRDQGGYTF.

This chain links TRBV18 with TRBJ2-7, with D uncertain. V was clipped by 3 bases and J by 6 bases, with 18 bases between them. Germline lookup yields CDR1 KGHSH and CDR2 LQKENI. This CDR3 comprises 15 residues. The CDR3 nucleotides read TGTGCCAGCTCACCGGATCGAACCTTAAGAGGCGAGCAGTACTTC. It translates to CASSPDRTLRGEQYF.

This chain connects TRBV19 to TRBJ1-5, with no clear D. The germline V and J ends were trimmed by 3 bases and 6 bases, with 12 bases remaining between them. Germline values: CDR1 LNHDA, CDR2 SQIVND (reference sequence). The CDR3 is 14 amino acids. As DNA, the CDR3 is TGTGCCAGTAGTATCGAACATAATGGTCAGCCCCAGCATTTT. Translated, it gives CASSIEHNGQPQHF.

The chain joins TRBV2 to TRBJ1-1; 7 nucleotides align to TRBD1. This CDR3 is built from 15 residues. CDR1 and CDR2 from the germline V gene are SNHLY and FYNNEI. After removal of 6 bases from V and 0 bases from J, the junction contained 7 bases not matched to a gene. The CDR3 loop is CASRQGQIMNTEAFF. In DNA form, the CDR3 reads TGTGCCAGCAGACAGGGACAGATCATGAACACTGAAGCTTTCTTT.

The J gene is TRBJ2-2, the V gene TRBV5-1, with D possibly being TRBD2 (5 bases). This CDR3 is 16 amino acids long. V was clipped by 0 bases and J by 1 base, with 10 bases between them. Germline V gene lookup returns CDR1 SGHRS and CDR2 YFSETQ. CDR3 residues: CASSLVLSENTGELFF. CDR3 DNA sequence: TGCGCCAGCAGCTTGGTTCTTAGCGAGAACACCGGGGAGCTGTTTTTT.